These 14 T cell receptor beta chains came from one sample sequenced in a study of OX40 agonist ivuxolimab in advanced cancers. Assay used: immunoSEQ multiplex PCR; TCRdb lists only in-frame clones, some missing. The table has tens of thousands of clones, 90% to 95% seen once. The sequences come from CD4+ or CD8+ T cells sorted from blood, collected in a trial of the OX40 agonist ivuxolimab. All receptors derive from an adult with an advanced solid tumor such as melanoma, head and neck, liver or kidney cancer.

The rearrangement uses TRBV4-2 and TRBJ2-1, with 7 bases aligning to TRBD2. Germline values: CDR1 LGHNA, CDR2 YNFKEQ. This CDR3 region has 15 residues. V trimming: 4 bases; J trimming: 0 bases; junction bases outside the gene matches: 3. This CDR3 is CASSLERDSYNEQFF. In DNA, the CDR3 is TGTGCCAGCAGCCTAGAGCGGGACTCCTACAATGAGCAGTTCTTC.

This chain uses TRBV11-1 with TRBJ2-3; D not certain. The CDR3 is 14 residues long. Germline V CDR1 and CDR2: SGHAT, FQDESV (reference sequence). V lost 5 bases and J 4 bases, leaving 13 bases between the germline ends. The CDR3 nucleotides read TGTGCCAGCAGCCCCAGCCCTGGGGCAGATACGCAGTATTTT. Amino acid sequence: CASSPSPGADTQYF.

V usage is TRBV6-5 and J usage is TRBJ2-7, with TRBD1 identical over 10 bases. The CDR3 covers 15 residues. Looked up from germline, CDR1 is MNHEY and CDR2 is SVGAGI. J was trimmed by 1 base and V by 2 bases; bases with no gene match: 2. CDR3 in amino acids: CASSYAGQGSYEQYF. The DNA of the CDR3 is TGTGCCAGCAGTTACGCGGGACAGGGGTCCTACGAGCAGTACTTC.

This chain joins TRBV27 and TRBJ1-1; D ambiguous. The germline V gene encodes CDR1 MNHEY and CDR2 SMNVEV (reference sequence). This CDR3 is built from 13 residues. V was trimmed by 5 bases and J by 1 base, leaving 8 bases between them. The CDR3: CASSHGRNTEAFF. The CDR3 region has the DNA TGTGCCAGCAGTCACGGGCGGAACACTGAAGCTTTCTTT.

The CDR3 is CASSQTGLTEAFF. The CDR3 region has the DNA TGCGCCAGCAGCCAAACAGGTCTCACTGAAGCTTTCTTT. The chain carries TRBV4-3 and TRBJ1-1, with D possibly TRBD1 on 5 matching bases. Germline V gene data show CDR1 as LGHNA and CDR2 as YSLEER. V dropped 2 bases and J dropped 4 bases, with 8 bases sitting between them. The CDR3 runs 13 residues.

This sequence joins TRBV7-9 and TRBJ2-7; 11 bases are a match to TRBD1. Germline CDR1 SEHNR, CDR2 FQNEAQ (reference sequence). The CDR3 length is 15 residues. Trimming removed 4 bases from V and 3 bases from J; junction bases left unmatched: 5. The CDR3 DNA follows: TGTGCCAGCAGCTACCGGGACAGGGGGGGCTACGAGCAGTACTTC. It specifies CASSYRDRGGYEQYF.

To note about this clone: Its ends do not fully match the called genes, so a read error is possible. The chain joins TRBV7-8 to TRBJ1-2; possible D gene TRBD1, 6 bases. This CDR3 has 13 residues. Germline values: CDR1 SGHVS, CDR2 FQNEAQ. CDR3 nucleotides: TGTGCCAGCAGTTTAGACAGGTTCTATGGCTACACCTTC. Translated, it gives CASSLDRFYGYTF.

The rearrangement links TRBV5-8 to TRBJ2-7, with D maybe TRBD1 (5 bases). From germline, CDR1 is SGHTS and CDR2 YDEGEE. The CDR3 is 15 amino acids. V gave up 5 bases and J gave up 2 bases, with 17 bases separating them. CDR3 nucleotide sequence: TGTGCCAGCAGTGGGATGACAGAAGGAGCCTACGAGCAGTACTTC. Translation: CASSGMTEGAYEQYF.

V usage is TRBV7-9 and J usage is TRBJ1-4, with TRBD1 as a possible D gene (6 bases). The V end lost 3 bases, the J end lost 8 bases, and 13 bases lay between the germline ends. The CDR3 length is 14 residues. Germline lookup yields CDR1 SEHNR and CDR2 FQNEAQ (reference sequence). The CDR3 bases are TGTGCCAGCAGCTTGGACGACCAGGGGGAAAAACTGTTTTTT. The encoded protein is CASSLDDQGEKLFF.

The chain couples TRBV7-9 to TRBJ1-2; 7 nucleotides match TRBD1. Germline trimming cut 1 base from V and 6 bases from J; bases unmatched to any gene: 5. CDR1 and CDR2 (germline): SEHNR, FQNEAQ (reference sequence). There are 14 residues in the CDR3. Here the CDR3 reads CASSLGTGLNGYTF. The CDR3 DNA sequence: TGTGCCAGCAGCTTAGGGACAGGCTTGAATGGCTACACCTTC.

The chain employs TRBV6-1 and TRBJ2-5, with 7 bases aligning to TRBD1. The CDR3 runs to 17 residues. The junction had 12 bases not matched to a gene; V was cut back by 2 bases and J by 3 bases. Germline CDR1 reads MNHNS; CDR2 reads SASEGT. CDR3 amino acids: CASSERGPRRPKETQYF. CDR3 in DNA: TGTGCCAGCAGTGAAAGGGGGCCTAGAAGGCCCAAAGAGACCCAGTACTTC.

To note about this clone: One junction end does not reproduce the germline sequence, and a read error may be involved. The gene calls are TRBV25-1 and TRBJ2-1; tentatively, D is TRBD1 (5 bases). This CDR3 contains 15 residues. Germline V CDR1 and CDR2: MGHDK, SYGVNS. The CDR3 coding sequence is TGTGCCAGCAGTGAATTAAGGGGCTCCGACAATGAGCAGTTCTTC. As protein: CASSELRGSDNEQFF. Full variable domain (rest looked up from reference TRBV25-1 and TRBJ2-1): EADIYQTPRYLVIGTGKKITLECSQTMGHDKMYWYQQDPGMELHLIHYSYGVNSTEKGDLSSESTVSRIRTEHFPLTLESARPSHTSQYLCASSELRGSDNEQFFGPGTRLTVL.

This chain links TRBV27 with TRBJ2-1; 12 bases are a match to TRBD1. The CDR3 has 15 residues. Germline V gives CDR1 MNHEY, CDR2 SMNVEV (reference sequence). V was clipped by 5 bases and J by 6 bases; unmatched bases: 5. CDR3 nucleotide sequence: TGTGCCAGCAGTATCCGGGACAGGGGGCCCAATGAGCAGTTCTTC. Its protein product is CASSIRDRGPNEQFF.

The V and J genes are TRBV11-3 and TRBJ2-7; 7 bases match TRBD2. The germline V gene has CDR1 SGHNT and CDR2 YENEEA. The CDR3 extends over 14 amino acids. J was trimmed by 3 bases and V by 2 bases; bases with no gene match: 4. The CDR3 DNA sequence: TGTGCCAGCAGCTTATTCTGGGGGGGCTACGAGCAGTACTTC. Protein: CASSLFWGGYEQYF. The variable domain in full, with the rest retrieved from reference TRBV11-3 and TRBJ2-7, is EAGVVQSPRYKIIEKKQPVAFWCNPISGHNTLYWYLQNLGQGPELLIRYENEEAVDDSQLPKDRFSAERLKGVDSTLKIQPAELGDSAVYLCASSLFWGGYEQYFGPGTRLTVT.